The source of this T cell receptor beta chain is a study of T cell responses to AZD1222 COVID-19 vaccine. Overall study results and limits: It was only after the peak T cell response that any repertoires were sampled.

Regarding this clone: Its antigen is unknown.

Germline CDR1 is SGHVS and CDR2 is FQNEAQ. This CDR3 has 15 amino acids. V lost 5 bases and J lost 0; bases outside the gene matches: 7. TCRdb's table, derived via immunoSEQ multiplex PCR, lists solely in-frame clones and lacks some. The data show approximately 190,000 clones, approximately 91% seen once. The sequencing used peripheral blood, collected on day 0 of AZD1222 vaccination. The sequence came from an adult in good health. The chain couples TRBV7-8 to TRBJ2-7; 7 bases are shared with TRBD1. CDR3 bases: TGTGCCAGCAGCGGAACAGGGGCGCTCTCCTACGAGCAGTACTTC. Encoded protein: CASSGTGALSYEQYF.